Following are 32 T cell receptor beta chains from one sample sequenced in a study of blood T cell repertoires in COVID-19. Sequenced by immunoSEQ multiplex PCR; TCRdb stores in-frame clones only, minus some. This table holds 150,000 to 180,000 clones, roughly 80% found once. Sequencing input: peripheral blood. These receptors were taken from a woman in her fifties or sixties with COVID-19, enrolled during active disease.

A note on this clone: One end of the junction fails to match germline, which may point to a read error. The V gene is TRBV12-3 or TRBV12-4, the J gene TRBJ1-2; 7 bases agree with TRBD1. The CDR3 covers 13 residues. This CDR3 reads CAGSLDRFYGYTF. The CDR3 nucleotides are TGTGCCGGCAGTTTGGACAGGTTCTATGGCTACACCTTC.

The chain employs TRBV29-1 and TRBJ2-3; tentative D call: TRBD1 (5 bases). Trimming removed 3 bases from V and 4 bases from J, with 14 bases in between. CDR1 is SQVTM and CDR2 is ANQGSEA in the germline V gene. This CDR3 is built from 14 residues. The CDR3 sequence is CSVDDELGADTQYF. CDR3 bases: TGCAGCGTTGATGACGAGCTAGGGGCAGATACGCAGTATTTT.

This chain joins TRBV19 and TRBJ2-3, with 9 bases that match TRBD2. CDR3 size: 17 residues. Germline values: CDR1 LNHDA, CDR2 SQIVND (reference sequence). J lost 2 bases, V lost 1 base, and 7 bases had no gene match. CDR3 in DNA: TGTGCCAGTAGTATAGGAGGGCGACTAGCGGTCACAGATACGCAGTATTTT. This codes for CASSIGGRLAVTDTQYF.

The V call is TRBV2, the J call TRBJ1-4; 8 nucleotides match TRBD1. J lost 3 bases, V lost 8 bases, and 2 bases had no gene match. The germline V gene encodes CDR1 SNHLY and CDR2 FYNNEI. The CDR3 is 13 residues long. The CDR3 sequence: CASLDRANEKLFF. CDR3 DNA: TGTGCCAGCCTGGACAGGGCTAATGAAAAACTGTTTTTT.

In this sample, this clone turned up a few times. This sequence joins TRBV3-1 (or the pseudogene TRBV3-2) and TRBJ2-6; D is perhaps TRBD1 (6 bases). Germline loops: CDR1 LGHDT, CDR2 YNNKEL (reference sequence). The V and J ends lost 5 bases and 0 bases respectively, with 11 bases between them. The CDR3 length is 16 residues. The CDR3 coding sequence is TGTGCCAGCAGCAGGACAGCAAGCTCTGGGGCCAACGTCCTGACTTTC. It specifies CASSRTASSGANVLTF.

J is TRBJ1-6 and V is TRBV11-2; D is ambiguous. Germline V gene lookup returns CDR1 SGHAT and CDR2 FQNNGV. The V and J ends lost 1 base and 8 bases respectively, with 6 bases between them. The CDR3 spans 13 residues. The CDR3: CASSLVPDSPLHF. DNA for the CDR3: TGTGCCAGCAGCTTAGTTCCGGATTCACCCCTCCACTTT.

This sequence joins TRBV19 and TRBJ2-1, with 9 bases aligning to TRBD2. This CDR3 comprises 16 residues. Germline V gives CDR1 LNHDA, CDR2 SQIVND (reference sequence). The ends lost 9 bases at V and 0 bases at J; junction bases unmatched: 9. In DNA form, the CDR3 reads TGTGCCAGCAGTGGGGGCGGGAGGGCCTCCTACAATGAGCAGTTCTTC. Protein sequence: CASSGGGRASYNEQFF.

The rearrangement joins TRBV19 to TRBJ1-1; the match to TRBD1 covers 10 bases. With 8 bases clipped from V and 9 bases from J, the junction kept 15 bases outside the gene matches. CDR1 and CDR2 (germline): LNHDA, SQIVND (reference sequence). The length of the CDR3 is 15 residues. CDR3 loop: CASDLGQGRSGQAFF. DNA of the CDR3: TGTGCCAGTGATTTGGGACAGGGGCGTTCGGGGCAAGCTTTCTTT.

This clone is a singleton in its sample. The chain couples TRBV27 to TRBJ2-7; TRBD1 matches at 10 bases. V lost 5 bases to trimming and J lost 1 base; unmatched junction nucleotides: 5. Germline loops: CDR1 MNHEY, CDR2 SMNVEV (reference sequence). The CDR3 covers 15 residues. CDR3 amino acids: CASSRLGQGSYEQYF. The CDR3 DNA reads as TGTGCCAGCAGTCGCCTGGGACAGGGGTCCTACGAGCAGTACTTC.

The genes are TRBV6-5 and TRBJ2-1; the match to TRBD2 covers 9 bases. Germline loops: CDR1 MNHEY, CDR2 SVGAGI. This CDR3 is 15 amino acids long. The ends lost 3 bases at V and 6 bases at J; junction bases unmatched: 6. Written as DNA, the CDR3 is TGTGCCAGCAGTTATATGGGGACTAGCTTCAATGAGCAGTTCTTC. Translation: CASSYMGTSFNEQFF.

This chain links TRBV2 with TRBJ2-3; 8 bases align to TRBD1. Germline CDR1 reads SNHLY; CDR2 reads FYNNEI. Germline trimming cut 10 bases from V and 3 bases from J; bases unmatched to any gene: 6. The CDR3 has 13 residues. The CDR3 sequence is CAIGQGATDTQYF. CDR3 sequence (DNA): TGTGCCATCGGGCAGGGGGCGACAGATACGCAGTATTTT.

The chain has TRBV5-1 and TRBJ1-5; D not resolved. The CDR3 is 13 amino acids. Trimming stripped 2 bases from V and 5 bases from J, with 8 bases between. Germline CDR1 reads SGHRS; CDR2 reads YFSETQ. The CDR3 nucleotides read TGCGCCAGCAGCTTAGAGGGATATCAGCCCCAGCATTTT. Amino acids: CASSLEGYQPQHF.

The chain employs TRBV5-1 and TRBJ1-5; 9 nucleotides match TRBD1. CDR3 size: 16 residues. V gave up 0 bases and J gave up 4 bases; unmatched junction bases: 5. Germline V gene sequence: CDR1 SGHRS, CDR2 YFSETQ. CDR3 sequence: CASSLGDREGNQPQHF. The CDR3 DNA sequence: TGCGCCAGCAGCTTGGGGGACAGGGAAGGTAATCAGCCCCAGCATTTT.

The chain combines TRBV18 with TRBJ2-7; the D gene is possibly TRBD1 (5 bases). The CDR3 is made up of 16 amino acids. Germline lookup yields CDR1 KGHSH and CDR2 LQKENI. The germline V and J ends were trimmed by 3 bases and 0 bases, with 15 bases remaining between them. CDR3 in amino acids: CASSPLVRELSYEQYF. In DNA, the CDR3 is TGTGCCAGCTCACCCCTGGTCAGGGAACTCTCCTACGAGCAGTACTTC. Complete variable domain (other parts from reference TRBV18 and TRBJ2-7): NAGVMQNPRHLVRRRGQEARLRCSPMKGHSHVYWYRQLPEEGLKFMVYLQKENIIDESGMPKERFSAEFPKEGPSILRIQQVVRGDSAAYFCASSPLVRELSYEQYFGPGTRLTVT.

J is TRBJ1-2 and V is TRBV5-4; 8 positions match TRBD1. Germline V CDR1 and CDR2: SGHNT, YYREEE (reference sequence). After removal of 2 bases from V and 2 bases from J, the junction contained 8 bases not matched to a gene. The CDR3 consists of 16 residues. In DNA, the CDR3 is TGTGCCAGCAGCTTTGCCGGGACAGGAACCAACTATGGCTACACCTTC. Translation: CASSFAGTGTNYGYTF.

The rearrangement uses TRBV4-1 and TRBJ1-4; D not resolved. CDR3 length: 13 amino acids. Germline CDR1 reads MGHRA; CDR2 reads YSYEKL. Trimming stripped 1 base from V and 5 bases from J, with 5 bases between. The CDR3 loop reads CASSQAVNEKLFF. The CDR3 DNA sequence: TGCGCCAGCAGCCAAGCAGTAAATGAAAAACTGTTTTTT.

The chain uses TRBV7-3 and TRBJ1-1, with D tentatively TRBD1 (5 bases). The CDR3 is made up of 14 amino acids. The V gene's germline CDR1 is SGHTA and CDR2 FQGTGA. Deletions cut 5 bases from V and 7 bases from J, with 17 bases between. The CDR3 loop reads CASSPSQGRGEAFF. The CDR3 bases are TGTGCCAGCAGCCCCAGCCAGGGAAGAGGTGAAGCTTTCTTT.

Only one count was recorded for this clone. The rearrangement uses TRBV5-1 and TRBJ1-4, with D hard to call. Germline CDR1 SGHRS, CDR2 YFSETQ. The CDR3 runs to 16 residues. With 0 bases removed from V and 0 bases from J, the gap between germline ends came to 9 bases. DNA for the CDR3: TGCGCCAGCAGCTTGGCTGGAGCAACAACTAATGAAAAACTGTTTTTT. This translates into CASSLAGATTNEKLFF.

The sample holds a few counts of this clone. The chain couples TRBV12-3 or TRBV12-4 to TRBJ1-6; D is uncertain. There are 12 residues in the CDR3. Trimming left V 3 bases short and J 8 bases short, with 5 bases between. CDR3 DNA: TGTGCCAGCAGTTTTCCGGATTCACCCCTCCACTTT. Its translation is CASSFPDSPLHF.

This clone was picked up one time. The chain couples TRBV5-6 to TRBJ2-3; 15 bases are a match to TRBD2. Losses at the gene ends were 4 bases for V and 0 bases for J; bases not matched to a gene: 6. The V gene's germline CDR1 is SGHDT and CDR2 YYEEEE. The CDR3 contains 18 residues. This CDR3 is CASSGGLAGGLSTDTQYF. The CDR3 DNA follows: TGTGCCAGCAGCGGCGGACTAGCGGGGGGGCTTAGCACAGATACGCAGTATTTT.

This chain connects TRBV5-1 to TRBJ1-2, with D possibly being TRBD1 (6 bases). This CDR3 has 15 amino acids. Germline V lookup: CDR1 SGHRS, CDR2 YFSETQ. Trimming stripped 0 bases from V and 8 bases from J, with 17 bases between. CDR3 nucleotides: TGCGCCAGCAGCTTGGAGTCGGCAGGGGCGGACGGCTACACCTTC. The encoded protein is CASSLESAGADGYTF. Full variable domain (remainder filled in from reference TRBV5-1 and TRBJ1-2): KAGVTQTPRYLIKTRGQQVTLSCSPISGHRSVSWYQQTPGQGLQFLFEYFSETQRNKGNFPGRFSGRQFSNSRSEMNVSTLELGDSALYLCASSLESAGADGYTFGSGTRLTVV.

The genes are TRBV6-1 and TRBJ1-2, with no clear D. The germline CDR1 and CDR2 sequences are MNHNS and SASEGT. The CDR3 runs 12 residues. V gave up 0 bases and J gave up 5 bases, with 4 bases separating them. The chain's CDR3 is CASSEAQYGYTF. CDR3 in DNA: TGTGCCAGCAGTGAAGCGCAGTATGGCTACACCTTC.

The J gene is TRBJ2-6, the V gene TRBV7-3; tentatively, D is TRBD1 (5 bases). Germline CDR1 and CDR2: SGHTA and FQGTGA. V lost 6 bases to trimming and J lost 0 bases, with 9 bases between them. CDR3 length: 15 residues. The CDR3 sequence: CASSFTGSGANVLTF. Written as DNA, the CDR3 is TGTGCCAGCAGTTTTACAGGCTCTGGGGCCAACGTCCTGACTTTC.

The chain combines TRBV14 with TRBJ2-1; TRBD2 matches 9 bases. The CDR3 covers 14 residues. V shed 5 bases and J 10 bases; nucleotides not matched to a gene: 9. Germline values: CDR1 SGHDN, CDR2 FVKESK. CDR3 sequence (DNA): TGTGCCAGCAGCAAGATAGCGGGAGCTCTCGAGCAGTTCTTC. Its protein is CASSKIAGALEQFF.

V and J are TRBV11-3 and TRBJ2-2; D is perhaps TRBD1 (6 bases). CDR3 length equals 13 residues. Germline CDR1 SGHNT, CDR2 YENEEA. V was shortened by 8 bases and J by 3 bases, with 10 bases between the two germline ends. CDR3 DNA: TGTGCCAGCCAAGGACAGTACACCGGGGAGCTGTTTTTT. It encodes CASQGQYTGELFF.

This chain connects TRBV6-5 to TRBJ2-1; a weak D match, TRBD1 (5 bases). Per germline, CDR1 MNHEY and CDR2 SVGAGI. This CDR3 comprises 14 residues. Trimming took 0 bases from V and 10 from J, leaving 13 bases between them. CDR3 DNA sequence: TGTGCCAGCAGTTACTCGAGATTGGCAGGGGAGCAGTTCTTC. This codes for CASSYSRLAGEQFF.

The CDR3 spells CASRVGGYGYTF. CDR3 coding DNA: TGTGCCAGCCGGGTGGGGGGATATGGCTACACCTTC. The chain joins TRBV6-5 to TRBJ1-2, with D maybe TRBD1 (5 bases). This CDR3 contains 12 residues. Germline V lookup: CDR1 MNHEY, CDR2 SVGAGI. The V end was cut by 8 bases, the J end by 5 bases, with 12 bases between.

The V and J genes are TRBV5-1 and TRBJ1-5; D uncertain. This CDR3 comprises 15 residues. Trimming removed 7 bases from V and 0 bases from J, with 14 bases in between. The V gene's germline CDR1 is SGHRS and CDR2 YFSETQ. The chain's CDR3 is CASSKGELSNQPQHF. Written as DNA, the CDR3 is TGCGCCAGCTCGAAGGGAGAACTTAGCAATCAGCCCCAGCATTTT.

This chain connects TRBV7-9 to TRBJ2-7, with a tentative D call TRBD1 (6 bases). The CDR3 extends over 15 amino acids. CDR1 and CDR2 (germline): SEHNR, FQNEAQ (reference sequence). Trimming pared 3 bases from V and 2 bases from J, leaving 14 bases between. As DNA, the CDR3 is TGTGCCAGCAGCTTCGGGACATCCCCAGCCTACGAGCAGTACGTC. The encoded protein is CASSFGTSPAYEQYV.

V and J are TRBV14 and TRBJ1-1; tentatively, D is TRBD1 (6 bases). Germline loops: CDR1 SGHDN, CDR2 FVKESK. The CDR3 is made up of 15 amino acids. Trimming stripped 4 bases from V and 10 bases from J, with 22 bases between. CDR3 sequence reads: CASSPQSPGTSGAFF. The CDR3 DNA reads TGTGCCAGCAGCCCTCAAAGCCCCGGGACATCGGGAGCTTTCTTT.

The genes are TRBV5-8 and TRBJ1-5; 7 nucleotides align to TRBD1. The CDR3 extends over 14 amino acids. CDR1 and CDR2 (germline): SGHTS, YDEGEE. Trimming removed 3 bases from V and 4 bases from J; junction bases left unmatched: 4. This CDR3 reads CASSSKQGNQPQHF. DNA of the CDR3: TGTGCCAGCAGCTCTAAACAGGGGAATCAGCCCCAGCATTTT.

The chain uses TRBV3-1 (or the pseudogene TRBV3-2) and TRBJ1-2; D gene unclear. V dropped 1 base and J dropped 4 bases, with 10 bases sitting between them. Germline-derived CDR1 and CDR2 are LGHDT and YNNKEL (reference sequence). The CDR3 length is 14 residues. CDR3 sequence: CASSQVPGSYGYTF. The DNA of the CDR3 is TGTGCCAGCAGCCAAGTCCCGGGGAGCTATGGCTACACCTTC.